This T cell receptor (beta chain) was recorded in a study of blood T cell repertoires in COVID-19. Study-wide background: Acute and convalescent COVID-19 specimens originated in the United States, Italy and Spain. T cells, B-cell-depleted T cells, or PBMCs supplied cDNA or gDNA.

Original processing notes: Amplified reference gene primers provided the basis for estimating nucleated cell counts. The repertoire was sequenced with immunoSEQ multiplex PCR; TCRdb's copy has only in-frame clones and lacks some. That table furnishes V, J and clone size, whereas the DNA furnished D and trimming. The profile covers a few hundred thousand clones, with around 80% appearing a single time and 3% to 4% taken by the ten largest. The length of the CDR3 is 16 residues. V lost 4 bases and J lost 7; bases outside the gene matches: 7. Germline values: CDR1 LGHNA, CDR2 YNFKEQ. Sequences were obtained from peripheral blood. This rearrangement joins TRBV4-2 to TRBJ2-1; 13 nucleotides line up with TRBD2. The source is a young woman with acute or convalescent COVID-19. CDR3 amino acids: CASSPRGLAGINEQFF. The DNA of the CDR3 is TGTGCCAGCAGCCCACGGGGACTAGCGGGGATTAATGAGCAGTTCTTC.